This record looks at one T cell receptor beta chain sequence and its context. These data belong to a study of long-term antiretroviral therapy in people with HIV. This was the immunoSEQ v3.0 assay at survey level. Repertoires were generated with immunoSEQ multiplex PCR, while TCRdb's copy carries only in-frame clones and drops some. The table shows approximately 21,000 clones, with roughly 91% occurring only once. Germline V gene sequence: CDR1 MNHEY, CDR2 SVGAGI. The CDR3 consists of 16 residues. J lost 4 bases, V lost 4 bases, and 13 bases had no gene match. The clonotype originates from a man in his 60s with HIV. The starting material was unsorted PBMCs, obtained 2.3 years after starting antiretroviral therapy. The V gene is TRBV6-5, the J gene TRBJ2-7; 7 positions agree with TRBD1. The chain's CDR3 is CASSSAGGSSGYEQYF. The DNA of the CDR3 is TGTGCCAGCAGTTCTGCAGGGGGAAGTTCAGGATACGAGCAGTACTTC.